This T cell receptor (beta chain) was sequenced for a study of blood T cells in healthy people across ages. Germline V gene sequence: CDR1 SEHNR, CDR2 FQNEAQ (reference sequence). The CDR3 totals 17 residues. The authors isolated at least 7 million PBMCs per sample. Findings of the study overall: Long-lived donors had more naive CD4+ cells and higher diversity than aged donors. Roughly linear declines in TCR beta diversity per million T cells occurred with age. Across samples, TCR beta diversity tracked strongly with naive T cell percentage.

On this clonotype: The antigen is unknown. One end of the junction does not line up with germline, which may come from a read error.

The second PCR ran 7 to 11 cycles with a sample-barcoded 5' primer and J-beta primers. One entry per CDR3 protein results from TCRdb running MiXCR on the 5' RACE reads. The sample consists of hundreds of thousands of distinct CDR3 sequences, approximately 22% of them appearing once. What was sequenced was blood. The sequence derives from a man between 65 and 79 years old in good health. This rearrangement joins TRBV7-9 to TRBJ1-2; D is unclear. CDR3 sequence reads: CATSFYSLTEPGYGYTF. Written as DNA, the CDR3 is TGTGCCACCAGCTTCTACAGTCTAACCGAACCCGGCTATGGCTACACCTTC.